This T cell receptor beta chain is from a study of blood T cells in healthy people across ages (dated by TCRdb to about 2015). About the full investigation: In model experiments, template switching captured about one uniquely barcoded TCR beta cDNA molecule for every two T cells. The donors were divided into four age groups: young (average approximately 16 years), middle-aged (around 41), aged (around 59) and long-lived (roughly 88). To avoid experimental bias, donors of different ages were distributed randomly across sequencing lanes. To track age-related changes in TCR beta repertoire diversity, the study relied on deep sequencing normalized with unique cDNA molecular identifiers. Two additional independent replicas of 1 million unique cDNA reads from the same blood draw were analyzed for two donors (one aged 18 to 30 and one aged 80 or older).

The study at large found these results: Compared with the aged group, the long-lived group had more naive CD4+ T cells, fewer expanded clones and increased TCR diversity, suggesting age selection. Because the CMV infection status of the donors was unknown, age-related changes in expanded clonotypes may potentially have been confounded. Total diversity estimates from one million sequenced T cells were considered lower bounds and underestimates. The percentage of naive T cells measured by flow cytometry correlated strongly with observed TCR beta diversity. Observed TCR beta diversity per million T cells fell roughly linearly with age, and a significant reduction was already apparent by age around 44. Conclusive comparison of naive and antigen-experienced compartments was prevented by the profiling of bulk unsorted PBMCs.

Counted from cysteine to phenylalanine, this CDR3 has 13 amino acids. Of the read, only the CDR3 DNA is kept; its 39 bases are in frame from base 1. To prepare the library, 5' RACE was applied. The second PCR ran for about 7 to 11 cycles and used a J-beta primer mix along with a sample-barcoded 5' primer. Each TCR beta cDNA molecule received a unique molecular identifier from a template-switch 5' adaptor carrying 12 random nucleotides. Each sample yielded at least 3 million CDR3-containing paired-end reads. All of the RNA was converted into first-strand cDNA using the Mint cDNA synthesis kit, with a TRBC-specific oligonucleotide serving as the primer. Following uracil-DNA glycosylase treatment, a first 18-cycle PCR with universal primers M1SS and BC2_uni_R was performed on all cDNA. As for the authors' bioinformatics: Normalization of each sample was performed by random selection of 1 million high-quality reads, each carrying a distinct molecular identifier. Instead of being binned into consensus sequences, reads with shared molecular identifiers were discarded. MiTCR, set to a Q25 quality threshold and the strictest error-elimination algorithm, was used for CDR3 identification, clonotype clustering and error correction. Lower-bound total TCR beta diversity was estimated with a nonparametric unseen species model using Euler transformation. Through fastp at Q25 and MiXCR, TCRdb rebuilt clones from the public reads, retaining in-frame beta chains. Rows are unified per CDR3 protein, each entry keeping the most common DNA and genes. The V and J calls follow TCRdb's processing rather than the paper's. Present in this sample are around 1,900,000 distinct CDR3 sequences, roughly 43% of which were seen just once. The top ten hold 23% of the sample.

Comment on this clonotype: Its antigen specificity is not known. No quality values exist for individual bases; no much larger clone is one base distant.

Systemically healthy Caucasian individuals from Russia, 35 to 50 in total and aged about 6 to 100 years, were included as donors. Ten milliliters of peripheral blood were collected from each donor into EDTA-treated Vacutainer tubes. Ficoll-Paque density-gradient centrifugation was used to isolate PBMCs, with at least 6.5 million obtained per sample. Total RNA, at least 6 micrograms per sample, was extracted from PBMCs with Trizol reagent. The percentages of naive CD45RAhigh/CD27high T cells were determined by flow cytometry on a PBMC aliquot from every donor. The chain is assembled from TRBV21-1 and TRBJ2-5; the listed D gene, TRBD1, was not tested against the DNA. The J call is doubtful: the DNA matches TRBJ2-7 better. TRBV21-1 has pseudogene status. What was sequenced was blood. This TCR was sampled from a human donor in good health. The CDR3 has the sequence CASSKWGTAEQYF. The nucleotides are TGTGCCAGCAGCAAATGGGGGACAGCCGAGCAGTACTTC.